The entry that follows covers one TCR beta chain sequence. What it binds is not known. Assay: immunoSEQ multiplex PCR; the TCRdb copy retains only in-frame clones and omits some. The sample lists about 130,000 clones; around 84% were seen once. This record belongs to a study of T cell responses to AZD1222 COVID-19 vaccine. Study-wide findings and caveats: The repertoires were collected only after the peak T cell response.

Sample: peripheral blood, taken on day 0 of AZD1222 vaccination. This receptor was obtained from an adult in good health.

CDR3 residues: CASSDSPLTDTQYF. CDR3 in DNA: TGCGCCAGCAGTGACAGCCCTCTCACAGATACGCAGTATTTT. The chain recombines TRBV10-1 with TRBJ2-3, with unresolved D. The CDR3 runs to 14 residues. Trimming shortened V by 3 bases and J by 2 bases, and 9 bases separated the two germline ends. Looked up from germline, CDR1 is WNHNN and CDR2 is SYGVQD (reference sequence).